This passage covers 22 T cell receptor beta chains from one sample sequenced in a study of T cells after yellow fever vaccination. MiXCR, run by TCRdb on the 5' RACE reads, gives a single entry per CDR3 protein. The sample lists just under 600,000 distinct CDR3 sequences, approximately 12% occurring once. The specimen was PBMCs, collected on the day of the yellow fever booster vaccination. The receptors here all came from a man aged 25 to 40 who received the YFV17D yellow fever vaccine.

In its sample, this clonotype was seen many times. The chain has TRBV20-1 and TRBJ2-7; D remains unclear. Trimming took 1 base from V and 0 from J, leaving 7 bases between them. Looked up from germline, CDR1 is DFQATT and CDR2 is SNEGSKA (reference sequence). The CDR3 totals 13 residues. The CDR3 region is CSARGPSSYEQYF. The CDR3 nucleotides read TGCAGTGCTAGAGGACCGTCCTCCTACGAGCAGTACTTC.

This chain links TRBV2 with TRBJ2-3, with 15 bases fitting TRBD2. Losses at the gene ends were 0 bases for V and 5 bases for J; bases not matched to a gene: 3. Germline values: CDR1 SNHLY, CDR2 FYNNEI. This CDR3 comprises 17 residues. The CDR3 DNA is TGTGCCAGCAGTGAAGCCCGGACTAGCGGGAGGGTAGATACGCAGTATTTT. This sequence encodes CASSEARTSGRVDTQYF.

This clonotype was seen a handful of times. The chain has TRBV20-1 and TRBJ2-7, with TRBD2 matching 8 bases. CDR1 is DFQATT, CDR2 SNEGSKA, per germline (reference sequence). The CDR3 length is 17 residues. V gave up 3 bases and J gave up 3 bases; unmatched junction bases: 16. The CDR3 spells CSARSERELGEIYEQYF. In nucleotides, the CDR3 is TGCAGTGCTAGGTCCGAGCGGGAGTTGGGGGAAATCTACGAGCAGTACTTC.

The gene calls are TRBV5-1 and TRBJ2-1; no definite D call. V gave up 0 bases and J gave up 1 base, with 5 bases separating them. This CDR3 is 14 amino acids long. In germline, CDR1 is SGHRS, CDR2 YFSETQ. CDR3 protein: CASSLEASYNEQFF. The CDR3 bases are TGCGCCAGCAGCTTGGAGGCGTCCTACAATGAGCAGTTCTTC.

The chain carries TRBV4-3 and TRBJ1-1; no clear D gene. The CDR3 is 15 residues long. V lost 1 base, J lost 1 base, and 10 bases lay in between. CDR1 and CDR2 (germline): LGHNA, YSLEER. CDR3 loop: CASSQGTRQNTEAFF. The CDR3 nucleotides are TGCGCCAGCAGCCAAGGAACGCGGCAGAACACTGAAGCTTTCTTT.

This clonotype was observed a handful of times. The chain recombines TRBV6-5 with TRBJ2-7, with 7 bases matching TRBD2. V shed 4 bases and J 7 bases; nucleotides not matched to a gene: 13. The CDR3 is 15 amino acids. The germline gives CDR1 MNHEY, CDR2 SVGAGI. The DNA of the CDR3 is TGTGCCAGCAGTTTCTCTAGCGGTGCTCATGGGGAGCAGTACTTC. It codes for CASSFSSGAHGEQYF.

This clonotype was counted at least ten times. This sequence joins TRBV5-5 and TRBJ2-2; D not certain. The CDR3 consists of 13 residues. Germline CDR1 SGHKS, CDR2 YYEKEE (reference sequence). V was clipped by 1 base and J by 6 bases, with 7 bases between them. In nucleotides, the CDR3 is TGTGCCAGCAGCTTGTGGGGTTCCGGGGAGCTGTTTTTT. This gives the protein CASSLWGSGELFF. Filled out from reference TRBV5-5 and TRBJ2-2, the complete variable domain reads DAGVTQSPTHLIKTRGQQVTLRCSPISGHKSVSWYQQVLGQGPQFIFQYYEKEERGRGNFPDRFSARQFPNYSSELNVNALLLGDSALYLCASSLWGSGELFFGEGSRLTVL.

The CDR3 loop is CASSSSMTGTGELFF. The CDR3, as DNA: TGTGCCAGCAGTTCGTCAATGACAGGCACCGGGGAGCTGTTTTTT. This chain links TRBV6-5 with TRBJ2-2, with D perhaps matching TRBD1 (6 bases). Germline lookup yields CDR1 MNHEY and CDR2 SVGAGI. The CDR3 has 15 amino acids. Deletions cut 4 bases from V and 4 bases from J, with 13 bases between.

At least ten counts were recorded for this clonotype. This chain joins TRBV5-1 and TRBJ2-5; 10 bases are shared with TRBD2. The germline CDR1 and CDR2 sequences are SGHRS and YFSETQ. CDR3 length equals 17 residues. The trim removed 3 bases at V and 1 base at J, leaving 9 bases unmatched. The CDR3 DNA follows: TGCGCCAGCAGCTCAGGACTAGCGGAGATCCTCCAAGAGACCCAGTACTTC. It encodes CASSSGLAEILQETQYF.

V and J are TRBV24-1 and TRBJ2-5, with D possibly TRBD1 on 6 matching bases. The CDR3 runs to 15 residues. The V end lost 5 bases, the J end lost 0 bases, and 12 bases lay between the germline ends. CDR1 and CDR2 from the germline V gene are KGHDR and SFDVKD. Here the CDR3 reads CATSGPGHHQETQYF. The CDR3, as DNA: TGTGCCACCAGTGGGCCGGGACACCACCAAGAGACCCAGTACTTC.

This clonotype was observed a handful of times. The CDR3 reads CSASPTSGSLNEQYF. The CDR3 DNA is TGCAGTGCTAGCCCTACTAGCGGGAGTCTTAACGAGCAGTACTTC. The rearrangement joins TRBV20-1 to TRBJ2-7; 11 bases are shared with TRBD2. CDR1 DFQATT and CDR2 SNEGSKA come from the germline V gene (reference sequence). The CDR3 length is 15 residues. V shed 3 bases and J 5 bases; nucleotides not matched to a gene: 9.

CDR3 coding DNA: TGCGCCAGCAGCCAAGATAATGGGTTAGGACTAGCGGCGTACAATGAGCAGTTCTTC. It codes for CASSQDNGLGLAAYNEQFF. The genes are TRBV4-3 and TRBJ2-1; 10 bases match TRBD2. The V and J ends lost 0 bases and 4 bases, in that order; junction bases with no gene match: 12. CDR1 and CDR2 (germline): LGHNA, YSLEER. The CDR3 length is 19 residues.

CDR3 coding DNA: TGCAGTGCTAGAGATTGGGGGTCTAGCGCAAACAATGAGCAGTTCTTC. Its protein product is CSARDWGSSANNEQFF. The chain employs TRBV20-1 and TRBJ2-1; the D gene is possibly TRBD2 (6 bases). The CDR3 totals 16 residues. Germline loops: CDR1 DFQATT, CDR2 SNEGSKA (reference sequence). Trimming pared 0 bases from V and 5 bases from J, leaving 17 bases between.

This CDR3 is CASIGRGTTMNTGELFF. The CDR3 DNA reads TGTGCCAGCATAGGTCGCGGGACCACCATGAACACCGGGGAGCTGTTTTTT. This chain uses TRBV27 with TRBJ2-2; D perhaps matches TRBD2 (6 bases). The V end was cut by 7 bases, the J end by 1 base, with 19 bases between. The CDR3 has 17 amino acids. CDR1 MNHEY and CDR2 SMNVEV come from the germline V gene (reference sequence).

The chain joins TRBV9 to TRBJ2-1, with D perhaps TRBD1 (6 bases). CDR1 SGDLS and CDR2 YYNGEE come from the germline V gene. Deletions cut 3 bases from V and 0 bases from J, with 13 bases between. This CDR3 has 16 amino acids. CDR3 nucleotide sequence: TGTGCCAGCAGCGCCGTCAGGGGAAGCTCCTACAATGAGCAGTTCTTC. Its translation is CASSAVRGSSYNEQFF.

In DNA form, the CDR3 reads TGTGCCAGCAGTTTAAATCGACTAGCGGGGACAGATACGCAGTATTTT. Protein sequence: CASSLNRLAGTDTQYF. The chain combines TRBV28 with TRBJ2-3; 11 positions agree with TRBD2. The CDR3 runs to 16 residues. Germline-derived CDR1 and CDR2 are MDHEN and SYDVKM. V was pared by 2 bases and J by 3 bases, with 4 bases of the junction left unmatched.

The rearrangement uses TRBV6-6 and TRBJ2-7; no firm D call. CDR1 and CDR2 (germline): MNHNY, SVGAGI (reference sequence). The CDR3 is made up of 11 amino acids. V shed 2 bases and J shed 5 bases, with 4 bases lying between them. Here the CDR3 DNA reads TGTGCCAGCAGTTACAATGACGAGCAGTACTTC. It is translated as CASSYNDEQYF.

This clonotype was found a few times. CDR3 nucleotides: TGCGCCAGCAGCCAAGATTTCGGGGAGCAAGAGACCCAGTACTTC. The encoded protein is CASSQDFGEQETQYF. V is TRBV4-3 and J is TRBJ2-5, with D possibly being TRBD2 (5 bases). The CDR3 has 15 residues. Germline V gene lookup returns CDR1 LGHNA and CDR2 YSLEER. The germline V and J ends were trimmed by 0 bases and 2 bases, with 10 bases remaining between them.

This clonotype turned up a few times. The J gene is TRBJ2-5, the V gene TRBV20-1; D could derive from TRBD1 or TRBD2 (6 bases each). Trimming removed 2 bases from V and 1 base from J, with 11 bases in between. Germline V gives CDR1 DFQATT, CDR2 SNEGSKA (reference sequence). The CDR3 is 14 residues long. The CDR3 DNA reads as TGCAGTGCTAGATCAGGGGACTTCCAAGAGACCCAGTACTTC. Its protein is CSARSGDFQETQYF.

In this sample, this clonotype turned up a few times. V and J are TRBV28 and TRBJ1-5; a weak D match, TRBD1 (6 bases). The germline CDR1 and CDR2 sequences are MDHEN and SYDVKM. V dropped 7 bases and J dropped 1 base, with 11 bases sitting between them. The CDR3 length is 14 residues. For the CDR3, the DNA is TGTGCCAGCAACCCCGGGGGCAGCAATCAGCCCCAGCATTTT. Translation: CASNPGGSNQPQHF.

The table lists this clonotype with a few counts. The chain carries TRBV7-9 and TRBJ2-3; the D gene is possibly TRBD2 (5 bases). CDR3 length: 12 amino acids. V shed 5 bases and J shed 5 bases, with 8 bases lying between them. From germline, CDR1 is SEHNR and CDR2 FQNEAQ (reference sequence). The CDR3 DNA follows: TGTGCCAGCAGCGGACTCCAAGATACGCAGTATTTT. Translation: CASSGLQDTQYF.

The chain recombines TRBV3-1 with TRBJ2-7, with no clear D. The V and J ends lost 3 bases and 5 bases respectively, with 14 bases between them. The CDR3 length is 14 residues. Germline loops: CDR1 LGHDT, CDR2 YNNKEL (reference sequence). CDR3 amino acids: CASSHRHTAHEQYF. The CDR3 DNA follows: TGTGCCAGCAGCCATCGGCACACGGCGCACGAGCAGTACTTC.